This is a list of T cell receptor beta chains from one sample in a study of T cells after somatic rescue of genetic block. Profiled with immunoSEQ multiplex PCR; TCRdb holds only in-frame clones, not every one. The sample lists fewer than 150,000 clones, 80% to 95% occurring once. The source material was peripheral blood mononuclear cells (PBMCs). The receptors shown here come from a woman in her late teens or twenties. The CDR3 runs from the conserved cysteine through the conserved F or W. The D gene is left open where the match is weak. The size entry is marked missing in some rows and otherwise reads once, few, many or a size class.

>TRBV5-1|.|.|TRBJ1-1
TGCGCCAGCAGCTTGGGCGAATGGAACACTGAAGCTTTCTTT
CASSLGEWNTEAFF
>TRBV7-3|.|.|TRBJ1-1
TGTGCCAGCAGCTTAATGGGGCAGAACACTGAAGCTTTCTTT
CASSLMGQNTEAFF
>TRBV10-3|TRBD2|.|TRBJ2-3
TGTGCCATCAGTGCCTCGACTAGCGGGGCGGATACGCAGTATTTT
CAISASTSGADTQYF
>TRBV30|TRBD1|.|TRBJ1-5
TGTGCCTGGAGTGTACAGGGGGCCAGCGAGCCCCAGCATTTT
CAWSVQGASEPQHF
>TRBV6-6|.|.|TRBJ2-7
TGTGCCAGCAGTTACTCCACCTCCTACGAGCAGTACTTC
CASSYSTSYEQYF
>TRBV11-1|.|.|TRBJ2-5
TGTGCCAGCAGCTTAGGGGGATCGTTGGAGACCCAGTACTTC
CASSLGGSLETQYF
>TRBV7-7|TRBD1|.|TRBJ2-1
TGTGCCAGCAGCCGGGACAGTCGCTACAATGAGCAGTTCTTC
CASSRDSRYNEQFF
>TRBV4-1|TRBD1|.|TRBJ1-2
TGCGCCAGCAGCCGAATGACAGGGCCCACCGGCTACACCTTC
CASSRMTGPTGYTF
>TRBV14|.|.|TRBJ1-3
TGTGCCAGCAGTCGGGGTCAGGGTGTATCTGGAAACACCATATATTTT
CASSRGQGVSGNTIYF
>TRBV18|.|.|TRBJ1-4
TGTGCCAGCTCACCAGAGAGGTCAACTAATGAAAAACTGTTTTTT
CASSPERSTNEKLFF
>TRBV10-3|.|.|TRBJ2-1
TGTGCCATGTCCCGGGACCGATACAATGAGCAGTTCTTC
CAMSRDRYNEQFF
>TRBV5-4|TRBD2|.|TRBJ2-1
TGTGCCAGCAGCCCCAACGGGGGGGCGGGCAATGAGCAGTTCTTC
CASSPNGGAGNEQFF
>TRBV4-3|TRBD2|.|TRBJ2-1
TGCGCCAGCAGCCAAGACGTGGCGGGGGGGCACAATGAGCAGTTCTTC
CASSQDVAGGHNEQFF
>TRBV5-1|TRBD1|.|TRBJ1-2
TGCGCCAGCAGCTTCGGACAGGGGGATGGCTACACCTTC
CASSFGQGDGYTF
>TRBV4-1|.|.|TRBJ1-1
TGCGCCAGCAGCCAAGAGGGCGGCTTGAACACTGAAGCTTTCTTT
CASSQEGGLNTEAFF
>TRBV18|.|.|TRBJ1-1
TGTGCCAGCTCACCCGGGCTGAACACTGAAGCTTTCTTT
CASSPGLNTEAFF
>TRBV30|.|.|TRBJ2-5
TGTGCCTGGAGTGTACGAGAACCGGAGACCCAGTACTTC
CAWSVREPETQYF
>TRBV29-1|.|few|TRBJ1-1
TGCAGCGTTGAAAATGGTCTTCCCCCAAAAGCTTTCTTT
CSVENGLPPKAFF
>TRBV7-9|.|.|TRBJ1-3
TGTGCCAGCGGCCTGGAGGGGACAGGAAACACCATATATTTT
CASGLEGTGNTIYF
>TRBV19|.|few|TRBJ1-6
TGTGCCAGTAGCACCCAACGGGGTTCACCCCTCCACTTT
CASSTQRGSPLHF
>TRBV5-5|.|.|TRBJ2-2
TGTGCCAGCAGCTTGGGGACGGGACATCTTACCGGGGAGCTGTTTTTT
CASSLGTGHLTGELFF
>TRBV30|TRBD2|.|TRBJ2-1
TGTGCCTGGAGTGCCGGCTTCGGGACTAGCGGGGAGAGCTCCTACAATGAGCAGTTCTTC
CAWSAGFGTSGESSYNEQFF
>TRBV7-9|.|.|TRBJ1-1
TGTGCCAGCAGCCTCGGGGGGGTACGGACTGAAGCTTTCTTT
CASSLGGVRTEAFF
>TRBV28|.|.|TRBJ2-1
TGTGCCAGCATGGGGTCCAATGAGCAGTTCTTC
CASMGSNEQFF
>TRBV11-3|.|.|TRBJ2-5
TGTGCCAGCAGCTTAGGGGTCAGGGACCTACAAGAGACCCAGTACTTC
CASSLGVRDLQETQYF
>TRBV28|TRBD1|.|TRBJ1-2
TGTGCCAGCAGTTACCAGGGGGCGCGGGGCTACACCTTC
CASSYQGARGYTF
>TRBV29-1|.|.|TRBJ1-4
TGCAGCGTCCGAGTAGGGGATGAAAAACTGTTTTTT
CSVRVGDEKLFF
>TRBV5-1|.|.|TRBJ1-3
TGCGCCAGCAGCTTGGCCGCAGGTCCGGGAAACACCATATATTTT
CASSLAAGPGNTIYF
>TRBV7-3|.|.|TRBJ2-5
TGTGCCAGCAGCTTAGGGGGCGGAGCGGGGATGAAGACCCAGTACTTC
CASSLGGGAGMKTQYF
>TRBV5-1|.|.|TRBJ2-1
TGCGCCAGCAGCGAACGACAGTTTAATGAGCAGTTCTTC
CASSERQFNEQFF
>TRBV27|TRBD1|.|TRBJ1-4
TGTGCCAGCAGTCCGACAGGGGGTGATGAAAAACTGTTTTTT
CASSPTGGDEKLFF
>TRBV30|.|.|TRBJ2-7
TGTGCCTGGAGTGTTTGGCAGGGAGCGGGCGAGCAGTACTTC
CAWSVWQGAGEQYF
>TRBV6-6|TRBD2|.|TRBJ2-7
TGTGCCAGCAGCCCGAGCGGGGGAGGGCCCTACGAGCAGTACTTC
CASSPSGGGPYEQYF
>TRBV7-9|TRBD1|.|TRBJ1-5
TGTGCCAGCAGTCAAGGGACAGTTCCTTATAGCAATCAGCCCCAGCATTTT
CASSQGTVPYSNQPQHF
>TRBV5-8|.|.|TRBJ2-1
TGTGCCAGCAGCTTGGCCCCGGGGACCTACAATGAGCAGTTCTTC
CASSLAPGTYNEQFF
>TRBV19|.|.|TRBJ2-5
TGTGCCAGTAGTCCCCTTGGCCGGCCAAGACAAGAGACCCAGTACTTC
CASSPLGRPRQETQYF
>TRBV9|.|.|TRBJ2-2
TGTGCCAGCAGCCCTCTTAGTAACCCTGGACAGATAAACACCGGGGAGCTGTTTTTT
CASSPLSNPGQINTGELFF
>TRBV28|.|once|TRBJ2-2
TGTGCCAGCAGCCGCGCCGATATCGACACCGGGGAGCTGTTTTTT
CASSRADIDTGELFF
>TRBV7-7|.|.|TRBJ1-4
TGTGCCAGCAGCCCCCTGGCGCAGAATGAAAAACTGTTTTTT
CASSPLAQNEKLFF
>TRBV7-9|.|.|TRBJ1-1
TGTGCCAGCAGCTCCAGGGCGGGAACTGAAGCTTTCTTT
CASSSRAGTEAFF
>TRBV9|.|.|TRBJ2-7
TGTGCCAGCAGCGTAGGTCTCAGGGTGGTGGACGAGCAGTACTTC
CASSVGLRVVDEQYF
>TRBV6-5|.|.|TRBJ2-7
TGTGCCAGCAGGGCGACACTAACCTCCTACGAGCAGTACTTC
CASRATLTSYEQYF
>TRBV5-4|.|.|TRBJ2-3
TGTGCCAGCAGCTCCGTCGGGACGGAACACACAGATACGCAGTATTTT
CASSSVGTEHTDTQYF
>TRBV28|.|.|TRBJ1-1
TGTGCCAGCAACTATGGGGGCCGCCGGGGCACTGAAGCTTTCTTT
CASNYGGRRGTEAFF
>TRBV7-9|.|.|TRBJ2-2
TGTGCCAGCAGCCCCACCAGCCTTCGGGACTTCCCGAACACCGGGGAGCTGTTTTTT
CASSPTSLRDFPNTGELFF
>TRBV6-1|TRBD1|.|TRBJ1-1
TGTGCCAGCATTGAGATGACAGGGAAGCCTGAAGCTTTCTTT
CASIEMTGKPEAFF
>TRBV2|.|.|TRBJ2-3
TGTGCCAGCAGGGAGACCGGGACCCTTATAGATACGCAGTATTTT
CASRETGTLIDTQYF
>TRBV27|TRBD1|.|TRBJ1-1
TGTGCCAGCAGTTTCTCCGGGACAGGGATAACTGAAGCTTTCTTT
CASSFSGTGITEAFF
>TRBV11-3|.|.|TRBJ2-4
TGTGCCAGCGCGACGGGGGGCGTGACCAAAAACATTCAGTACTTC
CASATGGVTKNIQYF
>TRBV14|.|.|TRBJ1-1
TGTGCCAGCAGCCAACAGAGAGGGGGGTTCCCTGAAGCTTTCTTT
CASSQQRGGFPEAFF
>TRBV27|.|.|TRBJ2-5
TGTGCCAGCAGTTTACGGGGGCAAGAGACCCAGTACTTC
CASSLRGQETQYF